Listed below are T cell receptor beta chains from one sample, sequenced in a study of blood T cells in healthy people across ages. TCRdb reanalysed the 5' RACE reads using MiXCR and keeps one entry per CDR3 protein. The table shows around 750,000 distinct CDR3 sequences, with roughly 50% occurring only once. The sample taken for sequencing was blood. Every receptor here comes from an elderly man in good health. Each CDR3 is given with its conserved first and last residue. The order of the fields is clone size, J gene, V gene, D gene, CDR3 protein, CDR3 DNA. The D gene is left open where the match is weak. Clone size is given for some rows only: seen once, a few or many times, or a class if the clone is expanded.

few,TRBJ2-5,TRBV2,.,CASRRDTFWTQYF,TGTGCCAGCAGGCGCGACACTTTCTGGACCCAGTACTTC
.,TRBJ2-1,TRBV2,.,CASSESDWMNEQFF,TGTGCCAGCAGTGAAAGCGACTGGATGAATGAGCAGTTCTTC
few,TRBJ2-1,TRBV29-1,TRBD1,CSVAGPGGFEQFF,TGCAGCGTTGCAGGCCCAGGGGGCTTTGAGCAGTTCTTC
.,TRBJ1-2,TRBV21-1,.,CASSQPMPGYTF,TGTGCCAGCAGCCAACCAATGCCCGGCTACACCTTC
.,TRBJ2-5,TRBV18,.,CASSPFPPGAMMETQYF,TGTGCCAGCTCACCATTCCCTCCAGGGGCCATGATGGAGACCCAGTACTTC
.,TRBJ2-5,TRBV3-1,TRBD2,CASSHLAGSRETQYF,TGTGCCAGCAGCCACCTAGCGGGCTCCCGGGAGACCCAGTACTTC
.,TRBJ2-1,TRBV29-1,.,CSVDEAMVKQFF,TGCAGCGTTGACGAAGCGATGGTGAAGCAGTTCTTC
few,TRBJ1-1,TRBV29-1,TRBD1,CSVEATGGTEAFF,TGCAGCGTTGAAGCGACAGGGGGCACTGAAGCTTTCTTT
.,TRBJ2-5,TRBV11-2,.,CASSLPRSMETQYF,TGTGCCAGCAGCCTCCCGCGGAGTATGGAGACCCAGTACTTC
.,TRBJ1-5,TRBV5-1,.,CASSLEGTSNQPQHF,TGCGCCAGCAGCTTGGAGGGGACAAGCAATCAGCCCCAGCATTTT
.,TRBJ1-5,TRBV24-1,TRBD1,CATSAGDRGNQPQHF,TGTGCCACCAGTGCCGGGGACAGGGGTAATCAGCCCCAGCATTTT
.,TRBJ1-2,TRBV4-1,TRBD1,CASSPRQGANGYTF,TGCGCCAGCAGCCCCAGACAGGGGGCAAATGGCTACACCTTC
.,TRBJ1-5,TRBV29-1,TRBD1,CSVARGQNQPQHF,TGCAGCGTTGCCAGGGGGCAGAATCAGCCCCAGCATTTT